Shown below are 7 T cell receptor beta chains from a single sample sequenced in a study of blood T cell repertoires in COVID-19. Here immunoSEQ multiplex PCR was the method, and the copy in TCRdb shows in-frame clones only, minus some. This sample carries about 120,000 clones, around 78% of them seen once, and the ten largest clones take approximately 2.3%. The sample consisted of peripheral blood. All receptors come from a man aged 25-45 years with acute or convalescent COVID-19.

The CDR3 DNA follows: TGTGCCAGCAGCTGGAGGGGGCTGCAGAGCTCCTACAATGAGCAGTTCTTC. This sequence encodes CASSWRGLQSSYNEQFF. V and J are TRBV5-6 and TRBJ2-1, with TRBD1 as a possible D gene (7 bases). The CDR3 has 17 amino acids. Germline V lookup: CDR1 SGHDT, CDR2 YYEEEE. V gave up 3 bases and J gave up 0 bases, with 16 bases separating them.

This sequence joins TRBV12-3 or TRBV12-4 and TRBJ2-7, with D unresolved. V dropped 2 bases and J dropped 6 bases, with 8 bases sitting between them. The CDR3 is 12 amino acids. CDR3 residues: CASSLFRSEQYV. CDR3 sequence (DNA): TGTGCCAGCAGTTTATTTCGGAGCGAGCAGTACGTC.

J is TRBJ1-2 and V is TRBV5-4; D might be TRBD1 (5 bases). There are 17 residues in the CDR3. CDR1 and CDR2 from the germline V gene are SGHNT and YYREEE (reference sequence). With 4 bases removed from V and 0 bases from J, the gap between germline ends came to 19 bases. The CDR3 protein is CASSIETHDSSNYGYTF. The DNA for the CDR3 is TGTGCCAGCAGCATCGAAACCCATGACAGCTCTAACTATGGCTACACCTTC.

The chain joins TRBV5-6 to TRBJ1-2; 10 bases fit TRBD1. The V gene end was trimmed by 3 bases and the J gene end by 2 bases; junction bases not matched to a gene: 1. This CDR3 region has 14 residues. Looked up from germline, CDR1 is SGHDT and CDR2 is YYEEEE. The CDR3 nucleotides are TGTGCCAGCAGCTCGGGACAGGGGAACTATGGCTACACCTTC. Protein: CASSSGQGNYGYTF.

CDR3 nucleotide sequence: TGTGCCAGCAGGGGACCCCGGGACAGATCCTACGAGCAGTACTTC. Amino acid sequence: CASRGPRDRSYEQYF. The chain combines TRBV6-6 with TRBJ2-7; TRBD1 agrees at 7 bases. This CDR3 region has 15 residues. Germline assignment: CDR1 MNHNY and CDR2 SVGAGI (reference sequence). With 6 bases clipped from V and 1 base from J, the junction kept 9 bases outside the gene matches.

CDR3 coding DNA: TGTGCTAGTGGTTTAGCTTACAATGAGCAGTTCTTC. This codes for CASGLAYNEQFF. The chain carries TRBV12-5 and TRBJ2-1; no clear D. Germline lookup yields CDR1 LGHNT and CDR2 FRNRAP. CDR3 length equals 12 residues. V was clipped by 3 bases and J by 4 bases, with 4 bases between them.

This clone has just a few counts. The V call is TRBV7-8, the J call TRBJ2-7, with D perhaps TRBD1 (5 bases). This CDR3 region has 14 residues. Germline V gene lookup returns CDR1 SGHVS and CDR2 FQNEAQ. V lost 1 base, J lost 2 bases, and 9 bases lay in between. The CDR3 loop reads CASSLGDSTYEQYV. The CDR3 nucleotides read TGTGCCAGCAGCTTAGGAGACAGCACCTACGAGCAGTACGTC.